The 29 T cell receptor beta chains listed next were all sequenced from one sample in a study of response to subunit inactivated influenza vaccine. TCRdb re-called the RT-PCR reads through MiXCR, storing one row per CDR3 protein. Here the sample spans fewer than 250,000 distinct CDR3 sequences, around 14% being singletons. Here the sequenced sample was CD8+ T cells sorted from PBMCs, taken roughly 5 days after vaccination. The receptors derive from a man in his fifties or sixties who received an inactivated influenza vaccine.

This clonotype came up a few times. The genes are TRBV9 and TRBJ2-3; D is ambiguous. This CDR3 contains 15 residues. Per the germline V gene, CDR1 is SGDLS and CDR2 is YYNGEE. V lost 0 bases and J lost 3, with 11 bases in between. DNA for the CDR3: TGTGCCAGCAGCGTAGGTTTCTCCCCGACAGATACGCAGTATTTT. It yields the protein CASSVGFSPTDTQYF.

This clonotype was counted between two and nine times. CDR3 in DNA: TGCAGCGTTAGGGGGAGTACGCAGTATTTT. Translated: CSVRGSTQYF. V and J are TRBV29-1 and TRBJ2-3, with a possible D match to TRBD1 (6 bases). CDR1 SQVTM and CDR2 ANQGSEA come from the germline V gene. V gave up 5 bases and J gave up 8 bases, with 8 bases separating them. The CDR3 consists of 10 residues.

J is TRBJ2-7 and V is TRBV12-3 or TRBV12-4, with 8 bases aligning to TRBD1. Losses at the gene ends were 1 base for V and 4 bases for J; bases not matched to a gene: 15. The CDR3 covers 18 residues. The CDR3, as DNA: TGTGCCAGCAGTTTAGTCGTCTCCTTGGCAGGGGGCCAGTACGAGCAGTACTTC. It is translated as CASSLVVSLAGGQYEQYF.

Written as DNA, the CDR3 is TGTGCCAGTAGCGCCGGGGCCTCCTACGAGCAGTACTTC. Translation gives CASSAGASYEQYF. The V gene is TRBV19, the J gene TRBJ2-7; the D call may be TRBD1 or TRBD2 (5 bases each). V was shortened by 6 bases and J by 0 bases, with 9 bases between the two germline ends. This CDR3 region has 13 residues. The germline CDR1 and CDR2 sequences are LNHDA and SQIVND (reference sequence).

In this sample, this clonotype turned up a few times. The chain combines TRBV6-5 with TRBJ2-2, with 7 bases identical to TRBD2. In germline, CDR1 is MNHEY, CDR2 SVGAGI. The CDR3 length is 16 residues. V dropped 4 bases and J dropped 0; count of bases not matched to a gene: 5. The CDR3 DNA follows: TGTGCCAGCAGTTGGGCTAGCGGTGCGAACACCGGGGAGCTGTTTTTT. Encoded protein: CASSWASGANTGELFF.

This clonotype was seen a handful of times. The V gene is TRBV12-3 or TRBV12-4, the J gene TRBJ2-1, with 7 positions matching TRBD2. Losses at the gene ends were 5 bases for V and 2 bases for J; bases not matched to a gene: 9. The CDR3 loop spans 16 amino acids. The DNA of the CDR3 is TGTGCCAGCAGTGACCTTCGGCTAGCGGCCTACAATGAGCAGTTCTTC. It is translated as CASSDLRLAAYNEQFF.

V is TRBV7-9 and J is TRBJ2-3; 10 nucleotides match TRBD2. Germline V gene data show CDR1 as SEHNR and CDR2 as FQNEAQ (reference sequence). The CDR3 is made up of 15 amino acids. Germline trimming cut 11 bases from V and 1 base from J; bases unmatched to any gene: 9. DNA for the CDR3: TGTGCCGGGGGGACTAGCGTACTTCGCACAGATACGCAGTATTTT. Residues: CAGGTSVLRTDTQYF.

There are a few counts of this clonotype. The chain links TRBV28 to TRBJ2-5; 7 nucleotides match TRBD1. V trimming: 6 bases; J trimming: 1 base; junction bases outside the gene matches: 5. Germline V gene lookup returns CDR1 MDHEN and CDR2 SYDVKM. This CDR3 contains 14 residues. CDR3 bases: TGTGCCAGCAGCGCCGCAGGGGGCCAAGAGACCCAGTACTTC. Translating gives CASSAAGGQETQYF.

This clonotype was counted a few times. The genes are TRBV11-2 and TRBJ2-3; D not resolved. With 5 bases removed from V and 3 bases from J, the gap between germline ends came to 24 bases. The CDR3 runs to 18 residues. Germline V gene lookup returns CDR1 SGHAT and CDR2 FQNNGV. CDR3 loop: CASSPSVATYPPTDTQYF. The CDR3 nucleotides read TGTGCCAGCAGCCCCTCGGTAGCTACCTACCCTCCAACAGATACGCAGTATTTT.

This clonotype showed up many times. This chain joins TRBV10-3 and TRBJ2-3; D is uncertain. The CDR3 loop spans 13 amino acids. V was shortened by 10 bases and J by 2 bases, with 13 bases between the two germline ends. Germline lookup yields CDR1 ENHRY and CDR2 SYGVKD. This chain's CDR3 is CASQHENTDTQYF. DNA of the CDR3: TGTGCCAGCCAGCACGAGAACACAGATACGCAGTATTTT.

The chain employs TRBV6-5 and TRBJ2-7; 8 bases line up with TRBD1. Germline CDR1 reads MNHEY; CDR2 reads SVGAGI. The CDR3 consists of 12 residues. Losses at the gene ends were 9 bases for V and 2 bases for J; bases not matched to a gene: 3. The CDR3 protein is CASLDRAYEQYF. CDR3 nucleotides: TGTGCCAGTCTGGACAGGGCCTACGAGCAGTACTTC.

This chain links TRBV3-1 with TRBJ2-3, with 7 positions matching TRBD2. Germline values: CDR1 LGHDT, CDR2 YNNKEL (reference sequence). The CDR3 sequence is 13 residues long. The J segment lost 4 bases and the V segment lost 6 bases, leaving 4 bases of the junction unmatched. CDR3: CASRSGLADTQYF. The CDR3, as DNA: TGTGCCAGCAGAAGCGGACTAGCAGATACGCAGTATTTT.

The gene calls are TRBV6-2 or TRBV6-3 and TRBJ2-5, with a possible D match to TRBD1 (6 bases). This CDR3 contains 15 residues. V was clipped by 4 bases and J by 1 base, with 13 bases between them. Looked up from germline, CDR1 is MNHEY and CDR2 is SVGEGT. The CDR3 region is CASSWIGQSQETQYF. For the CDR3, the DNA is TGTGCCAGCAGTTGGATTGGACAGAGCCAAGAGACCCAGTACTTC.

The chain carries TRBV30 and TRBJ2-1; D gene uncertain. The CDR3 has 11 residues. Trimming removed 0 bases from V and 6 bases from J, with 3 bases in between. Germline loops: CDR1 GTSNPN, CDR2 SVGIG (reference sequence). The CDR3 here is CAWSVPNEQFF. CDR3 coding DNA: TGTGCCTGGAGTGTACCCAATGAGCAGTTCTTC.

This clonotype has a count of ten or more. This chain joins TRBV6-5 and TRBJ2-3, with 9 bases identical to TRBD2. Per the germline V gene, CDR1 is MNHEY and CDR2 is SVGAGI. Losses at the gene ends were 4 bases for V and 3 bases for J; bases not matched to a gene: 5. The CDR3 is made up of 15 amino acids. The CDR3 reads CASSFYSGSTDTQYF. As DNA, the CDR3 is TGTGCCAGCAGTTTTTATAGCGGGAGTACAGATACGCAGTATTTT.

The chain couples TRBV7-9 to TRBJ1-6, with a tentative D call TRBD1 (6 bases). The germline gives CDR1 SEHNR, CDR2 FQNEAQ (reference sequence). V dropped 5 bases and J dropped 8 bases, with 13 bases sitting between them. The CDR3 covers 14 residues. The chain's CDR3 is CASSNRDGDSPLHF. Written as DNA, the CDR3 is TGTGCCAGCAGCAACAGGGACGGGGATTCACCCCTCCACTTT.

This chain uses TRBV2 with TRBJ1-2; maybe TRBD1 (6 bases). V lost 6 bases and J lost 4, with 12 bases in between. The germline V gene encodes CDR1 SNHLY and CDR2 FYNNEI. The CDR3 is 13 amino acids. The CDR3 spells CASSQTGFYGYTF. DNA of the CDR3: TGTGCCAGCAGCCAGACAGGATTCTATGGCTACACCTTC.

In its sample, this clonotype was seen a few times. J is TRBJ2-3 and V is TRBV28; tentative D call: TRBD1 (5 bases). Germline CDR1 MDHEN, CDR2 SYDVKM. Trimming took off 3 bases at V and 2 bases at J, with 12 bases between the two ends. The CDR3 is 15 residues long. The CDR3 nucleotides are TGTGCCAGCAGTTTCCAGGGTTTTCTCACAGATACGCAGTATTTT. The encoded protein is CASSFQGFLTDTQYF.

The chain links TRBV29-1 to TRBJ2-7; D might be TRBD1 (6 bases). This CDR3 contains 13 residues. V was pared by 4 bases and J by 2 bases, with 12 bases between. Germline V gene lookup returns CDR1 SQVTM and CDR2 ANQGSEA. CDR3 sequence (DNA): TGCAGCGTTGGGACGGACAGTACCTACGAGCAGTACTTC. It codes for CSVGTDSTYEQYF.

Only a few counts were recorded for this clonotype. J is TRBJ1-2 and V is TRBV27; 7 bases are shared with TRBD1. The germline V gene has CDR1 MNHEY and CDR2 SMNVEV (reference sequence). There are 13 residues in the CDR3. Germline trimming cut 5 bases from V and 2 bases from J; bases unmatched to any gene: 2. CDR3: CASSTQGNYGYTF. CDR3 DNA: TGTGCCAGCAGTACACAGGGGAACTATGGCTACACCTTC.

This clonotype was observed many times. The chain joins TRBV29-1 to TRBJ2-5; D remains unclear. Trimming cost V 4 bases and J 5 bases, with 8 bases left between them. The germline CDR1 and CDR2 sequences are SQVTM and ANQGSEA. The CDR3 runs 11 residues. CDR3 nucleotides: TGCAGCGTTGGTGGGATGGAGACCCAGTACTTC. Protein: CSVGGMETQYF.

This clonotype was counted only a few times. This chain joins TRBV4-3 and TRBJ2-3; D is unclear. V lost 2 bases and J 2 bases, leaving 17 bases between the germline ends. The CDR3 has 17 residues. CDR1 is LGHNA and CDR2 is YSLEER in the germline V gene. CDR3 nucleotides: TGCGCCAGCAGCCAAAATTGGGCGAGAGAGACCACAGATACGCAGTATTTT. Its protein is CASSQNWARETTDTQYF.

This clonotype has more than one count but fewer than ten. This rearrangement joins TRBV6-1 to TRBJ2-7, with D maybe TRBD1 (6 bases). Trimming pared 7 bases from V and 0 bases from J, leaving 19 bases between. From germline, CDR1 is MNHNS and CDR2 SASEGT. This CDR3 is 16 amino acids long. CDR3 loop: CASTLGVGDTSYEQYF. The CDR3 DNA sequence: TGTGCCAGCACCTTAGGGGTCGGGGACACCTCCTACGAGCAGTACTTC.

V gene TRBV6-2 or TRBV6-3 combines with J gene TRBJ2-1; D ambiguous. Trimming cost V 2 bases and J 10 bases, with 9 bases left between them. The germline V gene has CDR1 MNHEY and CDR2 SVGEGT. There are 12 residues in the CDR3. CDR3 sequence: CASSYGVLEQFF. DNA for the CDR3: TGTGCCAGCAGTTACGGGGTACTAGAGCAGTTCTTC.

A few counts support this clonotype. Here the CDR3 reads CASSVVSARYTYNEQFF. DNA for the CDR3: TGTGCCAGCAGCGTAGTGTCCGCCCGGTACACCTACAATGAGCAGTTCTTC. The V gene is TRBV9, the J gene TRBJ2-1; no clear D. CDR1 is SGDLS and CDR2 is YYNGEE in the germline V gene. Trimming removed 0 bases at V and 2 bases at J, with 15 bases between. The CDR3 extends over 17 amino acids.

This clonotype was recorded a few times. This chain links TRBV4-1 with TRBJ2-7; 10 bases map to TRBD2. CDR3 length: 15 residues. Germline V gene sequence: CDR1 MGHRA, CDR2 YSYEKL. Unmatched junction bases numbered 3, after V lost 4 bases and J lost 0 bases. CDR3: CASSRIAGGSYEQYF. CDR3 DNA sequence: TGCGCCAGCAGCCGGATAGCGGGGGGCTCCTACGAGCAGTACTTC.

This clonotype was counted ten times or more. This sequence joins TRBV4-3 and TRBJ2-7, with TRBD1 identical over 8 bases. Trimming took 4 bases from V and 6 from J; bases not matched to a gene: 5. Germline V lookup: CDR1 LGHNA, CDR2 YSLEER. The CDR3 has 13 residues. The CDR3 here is CASSLTGVGEQYF. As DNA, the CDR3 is TGCGCCAGCAGCCTGACAGGGGTAGGCGAGCAGTACTTC.

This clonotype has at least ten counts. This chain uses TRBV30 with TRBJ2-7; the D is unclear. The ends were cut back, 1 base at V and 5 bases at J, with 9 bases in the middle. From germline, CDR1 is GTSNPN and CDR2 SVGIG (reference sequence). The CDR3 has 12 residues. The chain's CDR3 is CAWSEGWDEQYF. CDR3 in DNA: TGTGCCTGGAGTGAAGGGTGGGACGAGCAGTACTTC. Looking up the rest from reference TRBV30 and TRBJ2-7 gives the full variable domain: SQTIHQWPATLVQPVGSPLSLECTVEGTSNPNLYWYRQAAGRGLQLLFYSVGIGQISSEVPQNLSASRPQDRQFILSSKKLLLSDSGFYLCAWSEGWDEQYFGPGTRLTVT.

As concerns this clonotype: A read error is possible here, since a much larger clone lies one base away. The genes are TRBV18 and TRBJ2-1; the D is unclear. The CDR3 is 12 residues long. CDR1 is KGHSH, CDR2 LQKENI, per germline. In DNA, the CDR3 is TGTGCCGGCTCACACCAGTACAATGAGCAGTTCTTC. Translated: CAGSHQYNEQFF.